This TCR beta chain was recorded in a study of response to subunit inactivated influenza vaccine. Study-level findings and limits: There was a suggestion from the authors that each seasonal influenza vaccination recruits few new T cells.

Trimming removed 0 bases from V and 7 bases from J, with 13 bases in between. Germline values: CDR1 SGHRS, CDR2 YFSETQ. This CDR3 is built from 14 residues. TCRdb called the RT-PCR reads again in MiXCR, with one record for every CDR3 protein. Of about 520,000 distinct CDR3 sequences listed, approximately 7.3% are singletons. As to this clonotype: Its antigen is currently unknown.

The source of this sequence is a man in his fifties or sixties who received an inactivated influenza vaccine. The chain uses TRBV5-1 and TRBJ2-5; a possible D gene is TRBD2 (6 bases). Specimen: PBMCs from blood, collected around 25 months after vaccination. The CDR3 here is CASSLERAGWTQYF. CDR3 nucleotides: TGCGCCAGCAGCTTGGAGCGGGCCGGATGGACCCAGTACTTC.